The 8 T cell receptor beta chains reported below all come from one sample, sequenced in a study of early T cells in non-severe SARS-CoV-2 infection. MiXCR was run by TCRdb on the 5' RACE reads, yielding one entry per CDR3 protein. This table has tens of thousands of distinct CDR3 sequences, 10% appearing once. The specimen was whole blood, collected at baseline. These receptors came from an adult who was a healthcare worker with PCR-confirmed SARS-CoV-2 infection or an uninfected control (not recorded which).

This clonotype has a count of ten or more. The gene calls are TRBV5-1 and TRBJ2-7; 10 nucleotides match TRBD2. Germline V gene sequence: CDR1 SGHRS, CDR2 YFSETQ. The V segment lost 4 bases and the J segment 0 bases; nucleotides outside the gene matches: 7. The CDR3 is 16 residues long. Here the CDR3 DNA reads TGCGCCAGCAGCCGGACTAGCGGCTTCAGCTCCTACGAGCAGTACTTC. It specifies CASSRTSGFSSYEQYF.

This clonotype was recorded many times. V gene TRBV4-2 combines with J gene TRBJ1-1; D is unresolved. There are 13 residues in the CDR3. V was pared by 3 bases and J by 6 bases, with 11 bases between. Germline loops: CDR1 LGHNA, CDR2 YNFKEQ. In DNA form, the CDR3 reads TGTGCCAGCAGCCATGGAAGAGTCGCTGAAGCTTTCTTT. Amino acid sequence: CASSHGRVAEAFF.

This clonotype was counted at least ten times. This rearrangement joins TRBV7-9 to TRBJ2-2, with TRBD2 matching over 15 bases. The CDR3 extends over 20 amino acids. The trim removed 4 bases at V and 2 bases at J, leaving 11 bases unmatched. Germline CDR1 and CDR2: SEHNR and FQNEAQ (reference sequence). CDR3 DNA: TGTGCCAGCAGCTCCCGCGGCGCGGGACTAGCGGGAGGAAACACCGGGGAGCTGTTTTTT. It is translated as CASSSRGAGLAGGNTGELFF. The complete variable domain, with remaining parts taken from reference TRBV7-9 and TRBJ2-2, reads DTGVSQNPRHKITKRGQNVTFRCDPISEHNRLYWYRQTLGQGPEFLTYFQNEAQLEKSRLLSDRFSAERPKGSFSTLEIQRTEQGDSAMYLCASSSRGAGLAGGNTGELFFGEGSRLTVL.

This clonotype came up a few times. The chain is built from TRBV6-2 or TRBV6-3 and TRBJ2-6, with TRBD1 matching over 8 bases. This CDR3 has 18 amino acids. V shed 2 bases, J shed 2 bases, and the junction held 8 bases outside the gene matches. The germline V gene encodes CDR1 MNHEY and CDR2 SVGEGT. CDR3 coding DNA: TGTGCCAGCAGTTACCGGACAGGGTCCTCTCCTGGGGCCAACGTCCTGACTTTC. Translating it yields CASSYRTGSSPGANVLTF.

This clonotype is medium-sized within its sample. V is TRBV4-2 and J is TRBJ2-2, with 10 bases identical to TRBD1. Looked up from germline, CDR1 is LGHNA and CDR2 is YNFKEQ. The CDR3 contains 17 residues. The junction had 11 bases not matched to a gene; V was cut back by 3 bases and J by 7 bases. This CDR3 reads CASSQALGQGRIGELFF. CDR3 nucleotides: TGTGCCAGCAGCCAGGCCCTGGGACAGGGGAGGATCGGGGAGCTGTTTTTT.

This clonotype has only a few counts. The rearrangement uses TRBV29-1 and TRBJ2-7, with 8 bases aligning to TRBD2. Germline V lookup: CDR1 SQVTM, CDR2 ANQGSEA. V dropped 2 bases and J dropped 2; count of bases not matched to a gene: 8. The CDR3 runs to 15 residues. This CDR3 reads CSVETPTSATYEQYF. In DNA, the CDR3 is TGCAGCGTTGAAACCCCGACTAGCGCAACCTACGAGCAGTACTTC.

The genes are TRBV27 and TRBJ1-2, with D possibly TRBD1 on 6 matching bases. Germline V gene data show CDR1 as MNHEY and CDR2 as SMNVEV (reference sequence). The CDR3 has 14 residues. Trimming cost V 3 bases and J 0 bases, with 8 bases left between them. The CDR3 here is CASSFGTSNYGYTF. In DNA, the CDR3 is TGTGCCAGCAGTTTTGGGACATCTAACTATGGCTACACCTTC.

At least ten counts were recorded for this clonotype. V usage is TRBV12-3 or TRBV12-4 and J usage is TRBJ2-2; D is perhaps TRBD2 (5 bases). V was cut by 6 bases and J by 6 bases, with 17 bases left in between. This CDR3 has 15 residues. The CDR3 loop reads CASRLGVSRAGELFF. The CDR3, as DNA: TGTGCCAGCAGACTCGGGGTCTCTAGAGCCGGGGAGCTGTTTTTT.